The clone carrying this TCR beta chain occurred a few times. What it binds is not known. The CDR3 totals 13 residues. Trimming stripped 6 bases from V and 4 bases from J, with 7 bases between. CDR1 is MNHEY, CDR2 SVGAGI, per germline. TCRdb reprocessed the reads via MiXCR and lists one record per CDR3 protein. The sample contains approximately 240,000 distinct CDR3 sequences, approximately 13% of which appear only once. This sample stems from a study of T cell repertoires in cytomegalovirus infection. Study results and caveats: Accumulated public TCR beta family frequency recognized individuals carrying CMV together with the relevant HLA.

The TCR was taken from a human donor in good health (CMV status not recorded). Some clones in this sample may be carry-over from other donors' samples. The rearrangement uses TRBV6-5 and TRBJ2-6; D gene unclear. Material for sequencing was PBMCs. The CDR3 protein is CASRPPGANVLTF. The DNA of the CDR3 is TGTGCCAGCAGACCCCCGGGGGCCAACGTCCTGACTTTC.